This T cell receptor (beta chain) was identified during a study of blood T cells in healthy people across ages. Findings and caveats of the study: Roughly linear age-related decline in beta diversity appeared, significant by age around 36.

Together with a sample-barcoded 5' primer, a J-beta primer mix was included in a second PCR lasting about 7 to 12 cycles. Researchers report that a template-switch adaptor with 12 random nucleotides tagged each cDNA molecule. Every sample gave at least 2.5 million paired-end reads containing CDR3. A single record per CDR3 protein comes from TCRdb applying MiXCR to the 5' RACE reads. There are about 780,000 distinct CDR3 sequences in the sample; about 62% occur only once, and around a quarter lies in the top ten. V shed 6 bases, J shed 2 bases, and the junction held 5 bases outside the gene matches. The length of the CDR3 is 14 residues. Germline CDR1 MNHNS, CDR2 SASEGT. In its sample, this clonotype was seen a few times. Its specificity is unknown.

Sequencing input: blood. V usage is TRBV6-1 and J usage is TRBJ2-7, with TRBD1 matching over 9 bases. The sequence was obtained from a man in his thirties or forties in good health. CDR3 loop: CASRTGTGTYEQYF. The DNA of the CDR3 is TGTGCCAGCAGGACCGGGACAGGGACCTACGAGCAGTACTTC.